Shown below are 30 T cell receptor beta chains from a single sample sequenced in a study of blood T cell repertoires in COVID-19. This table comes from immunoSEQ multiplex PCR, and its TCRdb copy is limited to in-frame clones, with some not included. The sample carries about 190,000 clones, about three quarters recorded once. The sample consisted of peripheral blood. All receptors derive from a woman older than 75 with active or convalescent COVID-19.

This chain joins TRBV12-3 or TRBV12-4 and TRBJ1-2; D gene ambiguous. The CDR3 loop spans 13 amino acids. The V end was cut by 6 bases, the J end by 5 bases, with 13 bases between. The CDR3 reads CASSPTIMYGYTF. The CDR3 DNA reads TGTGCCAGCAGCCCGACTATAATGTATGGCTACACCTTC.

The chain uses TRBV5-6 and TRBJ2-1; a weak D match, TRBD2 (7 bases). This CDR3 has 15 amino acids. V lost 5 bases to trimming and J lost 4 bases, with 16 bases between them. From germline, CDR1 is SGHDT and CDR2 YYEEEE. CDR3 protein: CASREGGAQYNEQFF. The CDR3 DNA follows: TGTGCCAGCAGGGAGGGGGGGGCCCAATACAATGAGCAGTTCTTC.

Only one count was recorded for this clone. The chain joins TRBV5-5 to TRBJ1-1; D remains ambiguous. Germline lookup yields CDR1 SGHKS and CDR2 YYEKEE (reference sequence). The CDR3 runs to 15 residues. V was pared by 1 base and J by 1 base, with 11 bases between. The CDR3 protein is CASSLFLRANTEAFF. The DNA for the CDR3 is TGTGCCAGCAGCTTGTTTCTGAGGGCGAACACTGAAGCTTTCTTT.

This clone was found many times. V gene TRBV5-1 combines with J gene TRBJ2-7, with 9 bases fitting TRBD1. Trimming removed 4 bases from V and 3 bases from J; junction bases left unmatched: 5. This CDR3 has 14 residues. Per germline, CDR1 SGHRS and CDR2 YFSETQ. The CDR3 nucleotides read TGCGCCAGCAGCCAACAGGGGGCGTTCTACGAGCAGTACTTC. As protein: CASSQQGAFYEQYF.

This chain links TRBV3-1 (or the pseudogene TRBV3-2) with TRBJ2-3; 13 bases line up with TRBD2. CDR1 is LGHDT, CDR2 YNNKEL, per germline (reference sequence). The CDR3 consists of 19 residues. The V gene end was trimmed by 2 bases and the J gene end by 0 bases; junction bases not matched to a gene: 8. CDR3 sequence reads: CASSQRTGTSGTSTDTQYF. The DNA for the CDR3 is TGTGCCAGCAGCCAAAGGACCGGGACTAGCGGGACCAGCACAGATACGCAGTATTTT.

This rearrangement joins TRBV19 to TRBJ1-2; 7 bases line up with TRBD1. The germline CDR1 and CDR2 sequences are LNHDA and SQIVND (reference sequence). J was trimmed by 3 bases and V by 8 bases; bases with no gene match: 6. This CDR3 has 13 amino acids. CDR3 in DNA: TGTGCCAGTCACAGGGGCCCCTACTATGGCTACACCTTC. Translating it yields CASHRGPYYGYTF.

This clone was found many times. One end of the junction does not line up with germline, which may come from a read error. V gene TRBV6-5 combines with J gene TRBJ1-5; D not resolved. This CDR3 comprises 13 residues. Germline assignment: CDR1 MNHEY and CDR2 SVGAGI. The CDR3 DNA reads TGTGCCAGCAGATACTGGAGTAATCAGCCCCAGCATTTT. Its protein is CASRYWSNQPQHF.

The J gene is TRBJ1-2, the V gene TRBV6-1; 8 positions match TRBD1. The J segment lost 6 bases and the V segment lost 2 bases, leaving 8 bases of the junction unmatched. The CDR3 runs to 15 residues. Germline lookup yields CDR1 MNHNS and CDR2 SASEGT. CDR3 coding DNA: TGTGCCAGCAGTGAATCTTCGACAGGGGTCCATGGCTACACCTTC. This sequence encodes CASSESSTGVHGYTF.

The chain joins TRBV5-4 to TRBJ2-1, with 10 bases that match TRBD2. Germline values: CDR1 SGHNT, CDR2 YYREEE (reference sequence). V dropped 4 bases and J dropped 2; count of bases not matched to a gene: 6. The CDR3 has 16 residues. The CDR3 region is CASSIQSGGAYNEQFF. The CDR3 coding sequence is TGTGCCAGCAGCATACAAAGCGGGGGGGCCTACAATGAGCAGTTCTTC.

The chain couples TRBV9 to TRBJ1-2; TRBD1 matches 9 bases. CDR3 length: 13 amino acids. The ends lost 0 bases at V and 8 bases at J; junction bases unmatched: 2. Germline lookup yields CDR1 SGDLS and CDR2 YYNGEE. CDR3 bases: TGTGCCAGCAGCGTAGACAGGGGGCCGGGCTACACCTTC. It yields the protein CASSVDRGPGYTF.

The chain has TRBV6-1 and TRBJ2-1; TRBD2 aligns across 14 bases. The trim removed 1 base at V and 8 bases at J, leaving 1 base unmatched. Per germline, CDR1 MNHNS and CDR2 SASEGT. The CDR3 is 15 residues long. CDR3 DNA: TGTGCCAGCAGTGAAGGACTAGCGGGGGGGTATGAGCAGTTCTTC. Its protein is CASSEGLAGGYEQFF.

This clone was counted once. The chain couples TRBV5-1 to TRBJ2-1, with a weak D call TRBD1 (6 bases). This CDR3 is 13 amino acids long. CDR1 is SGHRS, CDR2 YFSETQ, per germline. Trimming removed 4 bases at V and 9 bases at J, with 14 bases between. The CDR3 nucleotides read TGCGCCAGCAGCGTACCACAGGGCAGTGAGCAGTTCTTC. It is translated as CASSVPQGSEQFF.

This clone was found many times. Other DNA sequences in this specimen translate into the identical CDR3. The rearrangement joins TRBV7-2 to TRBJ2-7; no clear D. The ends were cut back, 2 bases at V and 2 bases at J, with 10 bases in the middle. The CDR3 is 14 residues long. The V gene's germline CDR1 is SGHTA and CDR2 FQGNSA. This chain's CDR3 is CASSLRQSTYEQYF. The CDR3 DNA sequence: TGTGCCAGCAGCTTACGACAATCAACCTACGAGCAGTACTTC.

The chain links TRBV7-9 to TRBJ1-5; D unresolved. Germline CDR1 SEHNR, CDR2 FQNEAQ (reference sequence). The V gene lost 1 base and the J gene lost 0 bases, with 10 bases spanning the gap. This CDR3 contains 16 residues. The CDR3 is CASSLGHGNSNQPQHF. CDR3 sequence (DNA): TGTGCCAGCAGCTTAGGACACGGAAATAGCAATCAGCCCCAGCATTTT.

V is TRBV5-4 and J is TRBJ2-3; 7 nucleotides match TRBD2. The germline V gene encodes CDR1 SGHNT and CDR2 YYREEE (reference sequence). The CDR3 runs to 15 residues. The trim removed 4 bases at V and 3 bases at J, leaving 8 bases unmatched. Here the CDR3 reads CASSKGGVGTDTQYF. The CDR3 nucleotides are TGTGCCAGCAGCAAGGGAGGGGTGGGAACAGATACGCAGTATTTT. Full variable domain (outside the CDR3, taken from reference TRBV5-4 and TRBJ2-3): ETGVTQSPTHLIKTRGQQVTLRCSSQSGHNTVSWYQQALGQGPQFIFQYYREEENGRGNFPPRFSGLQFPNYSSELNVNALELDDSALYLCASSKGGVGTDTQYFGPGTRLTVL.

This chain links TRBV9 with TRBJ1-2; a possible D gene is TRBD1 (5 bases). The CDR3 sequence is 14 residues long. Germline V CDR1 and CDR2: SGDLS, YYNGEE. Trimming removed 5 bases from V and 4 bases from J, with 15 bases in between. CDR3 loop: CASSPRGGFYGYTF. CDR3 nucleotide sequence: TGTGCCAGCAGTCCCCGGGGGGGGTTCTATGGCTACACCTTC.

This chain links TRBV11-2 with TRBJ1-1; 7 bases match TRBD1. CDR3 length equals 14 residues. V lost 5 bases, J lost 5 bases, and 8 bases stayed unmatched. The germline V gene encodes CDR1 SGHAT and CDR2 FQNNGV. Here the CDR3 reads CASSLATGRTEAFF. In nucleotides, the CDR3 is TGTGCCAGCAGCCTGGCGACAGGGCGGACTGAAGCTTTCTTT.

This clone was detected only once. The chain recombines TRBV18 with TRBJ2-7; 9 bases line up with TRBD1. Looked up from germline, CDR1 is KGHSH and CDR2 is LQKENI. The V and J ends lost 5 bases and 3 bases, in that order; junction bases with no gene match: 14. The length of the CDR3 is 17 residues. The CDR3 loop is CASSRNAAGQGYYEQYF. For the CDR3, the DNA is TGTGCCAGCTCAAGAAACGCCGCGGGACAGGGCTACTACGAGCAGTACTTC.

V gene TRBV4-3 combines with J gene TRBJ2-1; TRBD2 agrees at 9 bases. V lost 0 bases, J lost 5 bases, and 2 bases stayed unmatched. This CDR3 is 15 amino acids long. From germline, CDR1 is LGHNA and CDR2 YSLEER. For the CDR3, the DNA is TGCGCCAGCAGCCAAGAAGCGGGGGGCCACAATGAGCAGTTCTTC. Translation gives CASSQEAGGHNEQFF.

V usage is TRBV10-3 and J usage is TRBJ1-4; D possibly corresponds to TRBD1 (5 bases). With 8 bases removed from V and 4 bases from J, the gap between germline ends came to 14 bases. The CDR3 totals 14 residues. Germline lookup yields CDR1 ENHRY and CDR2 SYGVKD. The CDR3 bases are TGTGCCATCGGAGACAGTTTGGGTAATGAAAAACTGTTTTTT. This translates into CAIGDSLGNEKLFF.

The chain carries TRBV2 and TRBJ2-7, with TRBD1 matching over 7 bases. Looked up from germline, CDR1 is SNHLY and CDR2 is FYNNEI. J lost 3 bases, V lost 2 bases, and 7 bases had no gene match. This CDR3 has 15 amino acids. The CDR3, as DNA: TGTGCCAGCAGTGAACCTAGGACAGGACTCTACGAGCAGTACTTC. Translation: CASSEPRTGLYEQYF.

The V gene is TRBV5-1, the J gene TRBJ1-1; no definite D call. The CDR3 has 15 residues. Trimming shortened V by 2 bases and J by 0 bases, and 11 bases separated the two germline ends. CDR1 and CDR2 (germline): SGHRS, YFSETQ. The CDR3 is CASSFNQAVNTEAFF. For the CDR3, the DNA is TGCGCCAGCAGCTTCAATCAGGCAGTGAACACTGAAGCTTTCTTT.

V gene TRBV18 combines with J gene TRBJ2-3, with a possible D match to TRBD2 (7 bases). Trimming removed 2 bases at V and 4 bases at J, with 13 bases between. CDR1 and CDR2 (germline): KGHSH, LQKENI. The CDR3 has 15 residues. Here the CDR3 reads CASSPSGGPPDTQYF. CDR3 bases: TGTGCCAGCTCACCATCCGGGGGGCCCCCAGATACGCAGTATTTT.

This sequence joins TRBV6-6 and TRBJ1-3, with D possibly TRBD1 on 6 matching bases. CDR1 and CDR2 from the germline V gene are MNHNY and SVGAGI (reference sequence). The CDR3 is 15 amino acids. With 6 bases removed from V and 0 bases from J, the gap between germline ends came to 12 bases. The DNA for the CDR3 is TGTGCCAGCAGCTTACAGGGTGGCTCTGGAAACACCATATATTTT. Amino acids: CASSLQGGSGNTIYF.

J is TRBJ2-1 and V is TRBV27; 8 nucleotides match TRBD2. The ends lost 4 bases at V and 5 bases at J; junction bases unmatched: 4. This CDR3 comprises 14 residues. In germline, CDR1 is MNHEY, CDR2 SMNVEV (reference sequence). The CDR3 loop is CASSSYSGDNEQFF. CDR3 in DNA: TGTGCCAGCAGTTCCTATAGCGGGGACAATGAGCAGTTCTTC.

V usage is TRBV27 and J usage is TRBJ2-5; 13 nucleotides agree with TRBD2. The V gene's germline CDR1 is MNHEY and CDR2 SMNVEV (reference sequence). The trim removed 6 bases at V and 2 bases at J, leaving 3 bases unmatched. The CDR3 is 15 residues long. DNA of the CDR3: TGTGCCAGCAGCAAGACTAGCGGGGGGCAAGAGACCCAGTACTTC. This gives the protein CASSKTSGGQETQYF.

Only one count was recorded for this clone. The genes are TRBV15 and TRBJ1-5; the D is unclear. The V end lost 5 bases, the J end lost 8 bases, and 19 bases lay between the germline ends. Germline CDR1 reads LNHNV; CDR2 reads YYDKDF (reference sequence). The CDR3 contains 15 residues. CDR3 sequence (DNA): TGTGCCACCAGCGGAAACTTTGCGGGTGGTAAGCCCCAGCATTTT. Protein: CATSGNFAGGKPQHF.

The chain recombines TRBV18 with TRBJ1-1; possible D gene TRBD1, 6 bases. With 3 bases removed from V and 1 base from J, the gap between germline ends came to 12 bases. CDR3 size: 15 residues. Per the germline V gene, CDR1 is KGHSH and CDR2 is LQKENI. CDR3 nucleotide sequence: TGTGCCAGCTCACCTCAGACAGGATCGAACACTGAAGCTTTCTTT. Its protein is CASSPQTGSNTEAFF.

The DNA of the CDR3 is TGTGCCAGCAGTCGACCCAGGGGCCCTAACACTGAAGCTTTCTTT. It codes for CASSRPRGPNTEAFF. This chain joins TRBV6-6 and TRBJ1-1; a possible D gene is TRBD1 (6 bases). There are 15 residues in the CDR3. V was cut by 5 bases and J by 2 bases, with 15 bases left in between. Germline-derived CDR1 and CDR2 are MNHNY and SVGAGI (reference sequence).

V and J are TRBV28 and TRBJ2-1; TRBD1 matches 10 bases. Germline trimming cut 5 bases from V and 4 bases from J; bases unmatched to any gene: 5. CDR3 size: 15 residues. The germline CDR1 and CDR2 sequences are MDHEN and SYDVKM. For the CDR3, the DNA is TGTGCCAGCAGTGGTCCGGGACAGGGGTACAATGAGCAGTTCTTC. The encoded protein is CASSGPGQGYNEQFF.